This T cell receptor beta chain was documented in a study of T cell repertoires in ileal Crohn's disease. The CDR3 has 12 amino acids. Germline assignment: CDR1 SGHRS and CDR2 YFSETQ. Turning to this clone: Its target is not known. A junction end diverges from the germline sequence, so it may reflect a read error. Other DNA sequences in the sample encode the same CDR3.

Overall study results and limits: Compared with non-smokers, active smokers at surgery showed more clonal expansions.

Sequenced by immunoSEQ multiplex PCR; TCRdb stores in-frame clones only, minus some. The sample has approximately 30,000 clones; about four fifths are singletons. The J gene is TRBJ2-3, the V gene TRBV5-1, with D hard to call. The sample consisted of ileal tissue. This clonotype was sampled from an adult with Crohn's disease. The CDR3 bases are TGCGCCAGTAGCTCAAGCACAGATACGCAGTATTTT. The encoded protein is CASSSSTDTQYF.